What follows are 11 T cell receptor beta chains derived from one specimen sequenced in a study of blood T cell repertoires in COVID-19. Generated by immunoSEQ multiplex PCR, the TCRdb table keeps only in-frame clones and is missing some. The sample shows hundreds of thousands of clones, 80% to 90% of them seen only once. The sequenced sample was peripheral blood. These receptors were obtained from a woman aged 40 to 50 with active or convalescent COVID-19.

The CDR3 sequence: CASSFWDLGAQYF. The CDR3 DNA reads TGTGCCAGCAGCTTTTGGGACTTGGGGGCCCAGTACTTC. The chain carries TRBV11-3 and TRBJ2-5, with a weak D call TRBD2 (6 bases). The V and J ends lost 3 bases and 9 bases respectively, with 14 bases between them. The germline V gene has CDR1 SGHNT and CDR2 YENEEA. The CDR3 sequence is 13 residues long.

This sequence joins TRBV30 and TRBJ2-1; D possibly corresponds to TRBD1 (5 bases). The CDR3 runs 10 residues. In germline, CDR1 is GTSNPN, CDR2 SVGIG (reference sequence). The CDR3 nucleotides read TGTGCTATAGGAAGGACACCTCAGTTCTTC. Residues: CAIGRTPQFF.

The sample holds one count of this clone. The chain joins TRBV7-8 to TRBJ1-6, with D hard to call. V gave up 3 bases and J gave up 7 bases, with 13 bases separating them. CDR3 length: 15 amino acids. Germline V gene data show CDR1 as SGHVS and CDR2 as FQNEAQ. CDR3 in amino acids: CASSFGALINSPLHF. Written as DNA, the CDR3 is TGTGCCAGCAGCTTCGGAGCTCTTATCAATTCACCCCTCCACTTT.

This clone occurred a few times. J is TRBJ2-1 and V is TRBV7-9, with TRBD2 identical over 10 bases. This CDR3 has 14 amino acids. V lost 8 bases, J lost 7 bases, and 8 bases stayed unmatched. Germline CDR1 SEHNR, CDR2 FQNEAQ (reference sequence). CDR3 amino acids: CASSGLAGVNEQFF. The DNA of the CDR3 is TGTGCCAGCTCCGGGCTAGCGGGAGTGAATGAGCAGTTCTTC.

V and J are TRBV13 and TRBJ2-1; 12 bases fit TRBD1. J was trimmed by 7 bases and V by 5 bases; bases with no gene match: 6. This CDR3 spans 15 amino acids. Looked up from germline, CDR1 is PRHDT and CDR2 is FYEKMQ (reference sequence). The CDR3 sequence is CASSEGTGGQNEQFF. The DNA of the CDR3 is TGTGCCAGCAGCGAAGGGACAGGGGGCCAGAATGAGCAGTTCTTC.

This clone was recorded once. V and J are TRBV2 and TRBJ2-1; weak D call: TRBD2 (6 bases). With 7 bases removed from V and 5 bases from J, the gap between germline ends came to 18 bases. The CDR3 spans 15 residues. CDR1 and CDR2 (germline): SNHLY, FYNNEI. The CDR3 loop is CASIRELGLNNEQFF. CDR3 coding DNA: TGTGCCAGCATAAGGGAGCTGGGACTTAACAATGAGCAGTTCTTC.

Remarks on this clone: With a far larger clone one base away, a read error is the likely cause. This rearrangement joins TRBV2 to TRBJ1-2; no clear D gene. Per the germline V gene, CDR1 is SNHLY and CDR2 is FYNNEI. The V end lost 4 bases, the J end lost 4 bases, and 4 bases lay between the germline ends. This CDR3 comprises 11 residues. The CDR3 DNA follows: TGTGCCAGCAGTGTCAGCTATGGCTACACCTTC. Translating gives CASSVSYGYTF. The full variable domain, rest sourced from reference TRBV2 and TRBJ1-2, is EPEVTQTPSHQVTQMGQEVILRCVPISNHLYFYWYRQILGQKVEFLVSFYNNEISEKSEIFDDQFSVERPDGSNFTLKIRSTKLEDSAMYFCASSVSYGYTFGSGTRLTVV.

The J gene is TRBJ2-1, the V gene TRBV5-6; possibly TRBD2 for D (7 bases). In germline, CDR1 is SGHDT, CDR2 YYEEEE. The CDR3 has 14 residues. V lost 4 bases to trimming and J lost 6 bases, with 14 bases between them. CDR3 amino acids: CASSGGGATNEQFF. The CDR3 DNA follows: TGTGCCAGCAGCGGTGGGGGGGCTACCAATGAGCAGTTCTTC. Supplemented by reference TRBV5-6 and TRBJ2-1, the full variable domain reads DAGVTQSPTHLIKTRGQQVTLRCSPKSGHDTVSWYQQALGQGPQFIFQYYEEEERQRGNFPDRFSGHQFPNYSSELNVNALLLGDSALYLCASSGGGATNEQFFGPGTRLTVL.

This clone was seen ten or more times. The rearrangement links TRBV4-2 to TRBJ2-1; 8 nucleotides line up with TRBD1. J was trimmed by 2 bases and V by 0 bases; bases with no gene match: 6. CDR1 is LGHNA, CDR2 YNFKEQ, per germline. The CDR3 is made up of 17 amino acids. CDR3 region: CASSQDWAGGPYNEQFF. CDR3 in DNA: TGTGCCAGCAGCCAAGATTGGGCAGGGGGCCCCTACAATGAGCAGTTCTTC.

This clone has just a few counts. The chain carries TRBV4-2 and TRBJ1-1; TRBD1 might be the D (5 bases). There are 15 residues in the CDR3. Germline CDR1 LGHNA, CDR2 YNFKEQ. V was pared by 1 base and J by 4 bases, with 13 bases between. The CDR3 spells CASSQVLQGGTEAFF. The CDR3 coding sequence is TGTGCCAGCAGCCAAGTTCTGCAGGGTGGCACTGAAGCTTTCTTT.

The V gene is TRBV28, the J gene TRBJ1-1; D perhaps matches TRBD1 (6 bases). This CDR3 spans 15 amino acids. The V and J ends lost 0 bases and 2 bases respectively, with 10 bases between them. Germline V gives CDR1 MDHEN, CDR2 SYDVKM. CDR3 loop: CASSLWLGANTEAFF. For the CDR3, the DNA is TGTGCCAGCAGTTTATGGCTGGGGGCCAACACTGAAGCTTTCTTT.